Shown below are 25 T cell receptor beta chains from a single sample sequenced in a study of blood T cell repertoires in COVID-19. Libraries were prepared by immunoSEQ multiplex PCR; TCRdb keeps only in-frame clonotypes and omits some of them. The table lists fewer than 350,000 clones, 87% of them singletons. The sample taken for sequencing was PBMCs or T cells enriched from blood (not recorded which). These receptors all stem from a woman aged 35 to 49 who had recovered from COVID-19.

The chain uses TRBV27 and TRBJ2-2; a possible D gene is TRBD2 (6 bases). The CDR3 totals 16 residues. Germline CDR1 is MNHEY and CDR2 is SMNVEV (reference sequence). Trimming took off 4 bases at V and 1 base at J, with 13 bases between the two ends. The CDR3 nucleotides read TGTGCCAGCAGTTCACCCGGGACTGAGAACACCGGGGAGCTGTTTTTT. Amino acids: CASSSPGTENTGELFF.

This chain links TRBV3-1 (or the pseudogene TRBV3-2) with TRBJ2-1; TRBD2 aligns across 7 bases. CDR1 LGHDT and CDR2 YNNKEL come from the germline V gene (reference sequence). CDR3 length: 15 amino acids. The J segment lost 3 bases and the V segment lost 4 bases, leaving 6 bases of the junction unmatched. CDR3 sequence reads: CASSPVWGGYNEQFF. The DNA for the CDR3 is TGTGCCAGCAGCCCCGTTTGGGGGGGCTACAATGAGCAGTTCTTC.

The genes are TRBV7-2 and TRBJ2-1; 7 bases are shared with TRBD2. J was trimmed by 6 bases and V by 2 bases; bases with no gene match: 16. This CDR3 has 18 residues. The V gene's germline CDR1 is SGHTA and CDR2 FQGNSA. The chain's CDR3 is CASSLIFIGGSSINEQFF. The CDR3 coding sequence is TGTGCCAGCAGCTTAATTTTTATTGGCGGGAGTTCAATCAATGAGCAGTTCTTC.

The chain uses TRBV5-1 and TRBJ2-1; 8 nucleotides agree with TRBD2. This CDR3 has 14 amino acids. Germline CDR1 reads SGHRS; CDR2 reads YFSETQ. V dropped 7 bases and J dropped 6; count of bases not matched to a gene: 9. DNA of the CDR3: TGCGCCAGCCGTAGCGGGAATTCTATCAATGAGCAGTTCTTC. Its protein product is CASRSGNSINEQFF.

This chain connects TRBV28 to TRBJ2-7; TRBD1 aligns across 7 bases. The CDR3 is made up of 15 amino acids. Germline CDR1 reads MDHEN; CDR2 reads SYDVKM. After removal of 6 bases from V and 0 bases from J, the junction contained 8 bases not matched to a gene. The CDR3 DNA reads TGTGCCAGCAGATGGTATAGGGACAGCTCCTACGAGCAGTACTTC. It is translated as CASRWYRDSSYEQYF.

The V call is TRBV4-2, the J call TRBJ2-7, with 7 bases lining up with TRBD2. CDR3 length equals 16 residues. The germline CDR1 and CDR2 sequences are LGHNA and YNFKEQ. Trimming cost V 4 bases and J 0 bases; bases outside gene matches: 9. The CDR3 region is CASSRRESGASYEQYF. The CDR3 DNA follows: TGTGCCAGCAGCCGACGAGAGAGCGGGGCCTCCTACGAGCAGTACTTC.

The chain recombines TRBV6-5 with TRBJ1-2; TRBD1 is a possible D gene (6 bases). CDR1 and CDR2 (germline): MNHEY, SVGAGI. This CDR3 spans 15 amino acids. Trimming took off 0 bases at V and 2 bases at J, with 10 bases between the two ends. CDR3 DNA sequence: TGTGCCAGCAGTTACTCCTCAGGGGAAAACTATGGCTACACCTTC. It codes for CASSYSSGENYGYTF.

In the case of this clone: An end of the junction does not agree with germline; a read error may underlie this. The J gene is TRBJ2-1, the V gene TRBV14; maybe TRBD1 (6 bases). The CDR3 runs to 13 residues. Per the germline V gene, CDR1 is SGHDN and CDR2 is FVKESK. Here the CDR3 reads CASSQGAGTLRVF. CDR3 bases: TGTGCCAGCAGCCAGGGGGCCGGGACACTTCGGGTCTTC.

This chain connects TRBV7-3 to TRBJ2-7, with 10 bases aligning to TRBD2. The CDR3 extends over 15 amino acids. Germline V gives CDR1 SGHTA, CDR2 FQGTGA. Trimming took 4 bases from V and 9 from J; bases not matched to a gene: 12. CDR3 in DNA: TGTGCCAGCAGCTCTCGACTAGCGGGTATTACGGGGCAGTACTTC. Amino acid sequence: CASSSRLAGITGQYF.

J is TRBJ2-7 and V is TRBV18, with 7 nucleotides matching TRBD2. CDR1 is KGHSH and CDR2 is LQKENI in the germline V gene. The CDR3 is 14 residues long. Trimming cost V 5 bases and J 5 bases; bases outside gene matches: 9. The CDR3 protein is CASSKSGMDHEQYF. CDR3 coding DNA: TGTGCCAGCTCAAAGAGCGGGATGGACCACGAGCAGTACTTC.

The chain has TRBV11-2 and TRBJ2-5, with no clear D. CDR3 length equals 12 residues. From germline, CDR1 is SGHAT and CDR2 FQNNGV. The V and J ends lost 1 base and 3 bases respectively, with 3 bases between them. The DNA for the CDR3 is TGTGCCAGCAGCTTAGCAGAAGAGACCCAGTACTTC. Translated: CASSLAEETQYF. Full variable domain (remainder filled in from reference TRBV11-2 and TRBJ2-5): EAGVAQSPRYKIIEKRQSVAFWCNPISGHATLYWYQQILGQGPKLLIQFQNNGVVDDSQLPKDRFSAERLKGVDSTLKIQPAKLEDSAVYLCASSLAEETQYFGPGTRLLVL.

This chain joins TRBV18 and TRBJ1-2; weak D call: TRBD1 (6 bases). The CDR3 consists of 16 residues. V was trimmed by 3 bases and J by 2 bases, leaving 16 bases between them. The V gene's germline CDR1 is KGHSH and CDR2 LQKENI. The CDR3 DNA reads TGTGCCAGCTCACCCAATTCAGGGGCGGTGAACTATGGCTACACCTTC. Its protein product is CASSPNSGAVNYGYTF.

Remarks on this clone: One end of the junction is discordant with germline, which a read error may explain. The CDR3 protein is CASSYSGTSGSPEF. The CDR3 bases are TGTGCCAGCAGTTACTCGGGGACTAGCGGGAGTCCCGAGTTC. The genes are TRBV6-2 or TRBV6-3 and TRBJ2-7, with TRBD2 matching 14 bases. Germline CDR1 and CDR2: MNHEY and SVGEGT. This CDR3 comprises 14 residues.

The chain employs TRBV2 and TRBJ1-1, with a weak D call TRBD1 (5 bases). There are 14 residues in the CDR3. The V end was cut by 2 bases, the J end by 3 bases, with 10 bases between. CDR1 is SNHLY, CDR2 FYNNEI, per germline. The CDR3 protein is CASSENGAYTEAFF. DNA for the CDR3: TGTGCCAGCAGTGAAAATGGGGCCTACACTGAAGCTTTCTTT.

Concerning this clone itself: The junction shows a germline mismatch at one end, possibly a read error. V usage is TRBV7-9 and J usage is TRBJ2-1; D gene uncertain. This CDR3 contains 13 residues. The germline V gene encodes CDR1 SEHNR and CDR2 FQNEAQ (reference sequence). The CDR3 region has the DNA TGTGCCAGCAGCTATGTGGAGCTGCCCGACCCTATCTTC. Translating gives CASSYVELPDPIF.

This sequence joins TRBV12-3 or TRBV12-4 and TRBJ1-5, with unresolved D. This CDR3 has 13 residues. V lost 8 bases and J lost 0, with 8 bases in between. The CDR3 sequence is CASGPYSNQPQHF. CDR3 bases: TGTGCCAGCGGGCCCTATAGCAATCAGCCCCAGCATTTT.

The chain joins TRBV6-5 to TRBJ1-6, with D possibly TRBD1 on 5 matching bases. V gave up 3 bases and J gave up 7 bases, with 16 bases separating them. In germline, CDR1 is MNHEY, CDR2 SVGAGI. This CDR3 spans 16 amino acids. The CDR3 sequence: CASSYFRQLMNSPLHF. The CDR3 region has the DNA TGTGCCAGCAGTTATTTCCGACAGCTAATGAATTCACCCCTCCACTTT.

This chain links TRBV28 with TRBJ2-1; D not resolved. Per germline, CDR1 MDHEN and CDR2 SYDVKM. CDR3 length equals 12 residues. Trimming cost V 5 bases and J 8 bases, with 10 bases left between them. CDR3 sequence: CASSPPTDEQFF. For the CDR3, the DNA is TGTGCCAGCAGTCCCCCTACAGATGAGCAGTTCTTC.

The sample holds one count of this clone. A read error is possible here, since a much larger clone lies one base away. The chain recombines TRBV6-5 with TRBJ1-2; no clear D. The germline V and J ends were trimmed by 7 bases and 0 bases, with 6 bases remaining between them. The germline gives CDR1 MNHEY, CDR2 SVGAGI. The CDR3 contains 12 residues. CDR3 DNA sequence: TGTGCCAGCACCTCAGCTAACTATGGCTACACCTTC. Protein sequence: CASTSANYGYTF.

This clone is a singleton in its sample. The chain carries TRBV5-1 and TRBJ2-2, with 9 bases fitting TRBD2. The CDR3 runs to 15 residues. J gave up 8 bases and V 1 base, and 6 bases lay outside the gene matches. Looked up from germline, CDR1 is SGHRS and CDR2 is YFSETQ. Written as DNA, the CDR3 is TGCGCCAGCAGCTTGCGGGTAGCGGGAGCAGGGGAGCTGTTTTTT. Its translation: CASSLRVAGAGELFF.

This clone has only one observation. The chain links TRBV28 to TRBJ1-3, with D hard to call. In germline, CDR1 is MDHEN, CDR2 SYDVKM. This CDR3 is built from 15 residues. Trimming removed 6 bases at V and 3 bases at J, with 15 bases between. CDR3 loop: CASREAVEGGNTIYF. For the CDR3, the DNA is TGTGCCAGCAGAGAGGCGGTGGAGGGTGGAAACACCATATATTTT. Drawing the rest from reference TRBV28 and TRBJ1-3, the complete variable domain is DVKVTQSSRYLVKRTGEKVFLECVQDMDHENMFWYRQDPGLGLRLIYFSYDVKMKEKGDIPEGYSVSREKKERFSLILESASTNQTSMYLCASREAVEGGNTIYFGEGSWLTVV.

V usage is TRBV14 and J usage is TRBJ2-7; weak D call: TRBD1 (6 bases). V was pared by 3 bases and J by 6 bases, with 12 bases between. CDR1 is SGHDN and CDR2 is FVKESK in the germline V gene. There are 13 residues in the CDR3. The CDR3 region is CASSHRQGREQYF. The CDR3 DNA follows: TGTGCCAGCAGCCATCGGCAGGGGCGCGAGCAGTACTTC.

This chain connects TRBV12-3 or TRBV12-4 to TRBJ1-1; D may be TRBD1 (6 bases). V lost 6 bases, J lost 5 bases, and 13 bases lay in between. This CDR3 contains 13 residues. For the CDR3, the DNA is TGTGCCAGCAGGTACCGAGGACAGACTGAAGCTTTCTTT. The encoded protein is CASRYRGQTEAFF.

V is TRBV21-1 and J is TRBJ2-7; no DNA check was done on the table's D call, TRBD2. TRBV21-1 is a known pseudogene. The CDR3 spans 13 residues. Here the CDR3 reads CARGLADGYEQYF. The CDR3 DNA is TGTGCCAGGGGACTAGCGGACGGATACGAGCAGTACTTC.

The chain employs TRBV4-3 and TRBJ1-6; 9 nucleotides line up with TRBD1. Germline CDR1 and CDR2: LGHNA and YSLEER. After removal of 1 base from V and 5 bases from J, the junction contained 0 bases not matched to a gene. The CDR3 runs to 15 residues. CDR3 protein: CASSQGTGDNSPLHF. DNA of the CDR3: TGCGCCAGCAGCCAAGGGACAGGGGATAATTCACCCCTCCACTTT.